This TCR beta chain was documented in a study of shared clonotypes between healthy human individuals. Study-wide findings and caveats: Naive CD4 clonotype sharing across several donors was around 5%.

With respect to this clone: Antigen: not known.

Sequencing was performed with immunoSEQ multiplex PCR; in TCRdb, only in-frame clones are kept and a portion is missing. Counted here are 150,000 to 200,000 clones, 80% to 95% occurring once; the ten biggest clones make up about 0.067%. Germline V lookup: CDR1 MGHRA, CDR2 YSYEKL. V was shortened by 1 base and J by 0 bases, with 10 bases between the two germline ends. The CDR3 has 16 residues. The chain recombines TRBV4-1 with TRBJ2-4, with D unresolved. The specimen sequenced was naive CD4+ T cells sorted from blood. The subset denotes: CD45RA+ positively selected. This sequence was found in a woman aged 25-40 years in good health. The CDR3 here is CASSQGTILAKNIQYF. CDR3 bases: TGCGCCAGCAGCCAAGGGACGATATTAGCCAAAAACATTCAGTACTTC.